Presented here are 26 T cell receptor beta chains from one specimen sequenced in a study of blood T cell repertoires in COVID-19. The repertoire was sequenced with immunoSEQ multiplex PCR; TCRdb's copy has only in-frame clones and lacks some. This sample carries about 250,000 clones, approximately 85% of them seen once, and the ten largest clones take approximately 8.2%. The sample comprised PBMCs or T cells enriched from blood (not recorded which). These receptors all stem from a woman aged 45 to 65 with acute COVID-19.

The sample holds a few counts of this clone. The V gene is TRBV11-2, the J gene TRBJ1-1; possibly TRBD1 for D (5 bases). The CDR3 spans 14 residues. Trimming removed 5 bases at V and 5 bases at J, with 15 bases between. The germline V gene encodes CDR1 SGHAT and CDR2 FQNNGV. Here the CDR3 DNA reads TGTGCCAGCAGCAGAGACAGAACCGGGACTGAAGCTTTCTTT. The encoded protein is CASSRDRTGTEAFF.

The chain couples TRBV11-2 to TRBJ2-2; 7 nucleotides align to TRBD1. CDR3 length: 18 amino acids. J was trimmed by 0 bases and V by 5 bases; bases with no gene match: 12. The germline gives CDR1 SGHAT, CDR2 FQNNGV. The CDR3 region has the DNA TGTGCCAGCAGCGCTCAACGGGTAGGGGGCGCGAACACCGGGGAGCTGTTTTTT. Translated: CASSAQRVGGANTGELFF.

In its sample, this clone was seen once. The CDR3 nucleotides read TGTGCCAGCAGCCAACAGGGGGCTCGTGGCTACACCTTC. This sequence encodes CASSQQGARGYTF. This chain connects TRBV14 to TRBJ1-2, with TRBD1 identical over 8 bases. CDR3 size: 13 residues. J was trimmed by 7 bases and V by 2 bases; bases with no gene match: 3. Germline CDR1 reads SGHDN; CDR2 reads FVKESK.

This rearrangement joins TRBV3-1 (or the pseudogene TRBV3-2) to TRBJ1-2, with 7 bases aligning to TRBD1. Germline CDR1 LGHDT, CDR2 YNNKEL (reference sequence). After removal of 5 bases from V and 2 bases from J, the junction contained 2 bases not matched to a gene. The CDR3 covers 13 residues. CDR3 region: CASSEQGNYGYTF. In DNA, the CDR3 is TGTGCCAGCAGCGAACAGGGGAACTATGGCTACACCTTC.

This clone was seen a single time. The V call is TRBV5-1, the J call TRBJ2-5; 8 bases are shared with TRBD1. V lost 4 bases to trimming and J lost 1 base; unmatched junction nucleotides: 6. This CDR3 region has 15 residues. Germline values: CDR1 SGHRS, CDR2 YFSETQ. CDR3 coding DNA: TGCGCCAGCAGCCCAGGGACAGGTACCCAAGAGACCCAGTACTTC. Translation gives CASSPGTGTQETQYF.

V gene TRBV30 combines with J gene TRBJ1-5; TRBD1 might be the D (6 bases). Trimming shortened V by 2 bases and J by 6 bases, and 8 bases separated the two germline ends. This CDR3 contains 12 residues. Germline lookup yields CDR1 GTSNPN and CDR2 SVGIG (reference sequence). As DNA, the CDR3 is TGTGCCTGGAGTTACAGGGCTCAGCCCCAGCATTTT. Encoded protein: CAWSYRAQPQHF.

This chain joins TRBV29-1 and TRBJ1-3, with D possibly TRBD1 on 6 matching bases. The CDR3 has 12 residues. Germline CDR1 reads SQVTM; CDR2 reads ANQGSEA. V lost 6 bases to trimming and J lost 2 bases, with 8 bases between them. The CDR3 coding sequence is TGCAGCGTCTGGACAGCTGGAAACACCATATATTTT. This gives the protein CSVWTAGNTIYF.

The chain joins TRBV10-3 to TRBJ1-5, with D maybe TRBD1 (5 bases). Per germline, CDR1 ENHRY and CDR2 SYGVKD. The CDR3 has 15 amino acids. V lost 3 bases to trimming and J lost 5 bases, with 14 bases between them. The CDR3 loop reads CAISDAATEDQPQHF. CDR3 bases: TGTGCCATCAGTGACGCGGCGACAGAGGATCAGCCCCAGCATTTT.

The chain has TRBV7-9 and TRBJ2-2; D gene ambiguous. Germline loops: CDR1 SEHNR, CDR2 FQNEAQ (reference sequence). This CDR3 region has 13 residues. With 5 bases removed from V and 2 bases from J, the gap between germline ends came to 6 bases. The CDR3 region is CASSAENTGELFF. The CDR3 nucleotides read TGTGCCAGCAGCGCGGAAAACACCGGGGAGCTGTTTTTT.

CDR3 protein: CASSPAGAGLSYEQYF. CDR3 DNA sequence: TGTGCCAGCAGCCCCGCGGGGGCCGGATTATCCTACGAGCAGTACTTC. V gene TRBV9 combines with J gene TRBJ2-7; TRBD2 is a possible D gene (7 bases). This CDR3 contains 16 residues. V shed 4 bases and J shed 1 base, with 18 bases lying between them. Germline CDR1 reads SGDLS; CDR2 reads YYNGEE.

V and J are TRBV5-1 and TRBJ2-7; 8 nucleotides line up with TRBD2. The CDR3 loop spans 13 amino acids. J gave up 5 bases and V 3 bases, and 4 bases lay outside the gene matches. The V gene's germline CDR1 is SGHRS and CDR2 YFSETQ. The CDR3 DNA reads as TGCGCCAGCAGCTCGGGACTAGTCGACGAGCAGTACTTC. Amino acid sequence: CASSSGLVDEQYF.

This clone was seen many times. The rearrangement uses TRBV19 and TRBJ1-5; D perhaps matches TRBD1 (6 bases). V lost 6 bases, J lost 1 base, and 22 bases lay in between. CDR3 length: 18 residues. Looked up from germline, CDR1 is LNHDA and CDR2 is SQIVND (reference sequence). As DNA, the CDR3 is TGTGCCAGTAGGCCTCATGACGGACGAGGGGGAAGCAATCAGCCCCAGCATTTT. Encoded protein: CASRPHDGRGGSNQPQHF.

This clone was observed a few times. The chain carries TRBV5-6 and TRBJ2-7; no firm D call. Per the germline V gene, CDR1 is SGHDT and CDR2 is YYEEEE. This CDR3 has 13 amino acids. V was shortened by 4 bases and J by 1 base, with 9 bases between the two germline ends. CDR3 sequence (DNA): TGTGCCAGCAGCACGACACTTTCCTACGAGCAGTACTTC. The encoded protein is CASSTTLSYEQYF.

This chain links TRBV6-2 or TRBV6-3 with TRBJ1-1; D not resolved. CDR3 length: 14 residues. V was pared by 1 base and J by 5 bases, with 11 bases between. Germline-derived CDR1 and CDR2 are MNHEY and SVGEGT. CDR3 sequence reads: CASSYWEARTEAFF. CDR3 bases: TGTGCCAGCAGTTACTGGGAGGCCCGTACTGAAGCTTTCTTT.

The chain uses TRBV19 and TRBJ1-1; D perhaps matches TRBD1 (5 bases). CDR3 size: 13 residues. Trimming cost V 4 bases and J 6 bases, with 12 bases left between them. In germline, CDR1 is LNHDA, CDR2 SQIVND (reference sequence). CDR3 nucleotides: TGTGCCAGTAGTACCGCAGGGCTTGCTGAAGCTTTCTTT. Encoded protein: CASSTAGLAEAFF.

CDR3 sequence: CASSSLGDRDRDEKLFF. The CDR3 DNA reads as TGTGCCAGTAGTTCTTTAGGTGACCGGGACAGGGATGAAAAACTGTTTTTT. The rearrangement uses TRBV19 and TRBJ1-4; 9 bases are a match to TRBD1. The CDR3 runs 17 residues. The V gene end was trimmed by 5 bases and the J gene end by 6 bases; junction bases not matched to a gene: 13. Germline V gene sequence: CDR1 LNHDA, CDR2 SQIVND (reference sequence).

This rearrangement joins TRBV30 to TRBJ1-6; 8 bases match TRBD1. Trimming cost V 3 bases and J 15 bases; bases outside gene matches: 13. The CDR3 length is 14 residues. Germline CDR1 reads GTSNPN; CDR2 reads SVGIG (reference sequence). CDR3 in DNA: TGTGCCTGGAGCGCCGACAGGGGCCAACTACTCCTCCACTTT. The encoded protein is CAWSADRGQLLLHF.

This chain joins TRBV3-1 (or the pseudogene TRBV3-2) and TRBJ1-3, with D possibly matching TRBD1 (5 bases). The V end was cut by 2 bases, the J end by 5 bases, with 16 bases between. This CDR3 region has 16 residues. Per the germline V gene, CDR1 is LGHDT and CDR2 is YNNKEL (reference sequence). The CDR3 DNA is TGTGCCAGCAGCCAACGCGGGACTCCAGGGAGAAACACCATATATTTT. It translates to CASSQRGTPGRNTIYF.

J is TRBJ1-4 and V is TRBV11-2; D ambiguous. This CDR3 has 14 residues. Germline V gene lookup returns CDR1 SGHAT and CDR2 FQNNGV. Deletions cut 5 bases from V and 1 base from J, with 8 bases between. This chain's CDR3 is CASSAYETNEKLFF. The CDR3 nucleotides read TGTGCCAGCAGCGCCTATGAAACTAATGAAAAACTGTTTTTT. The variable domain in full, with the rest retrieved from reference TRBV11-2 and TRBJ1-4, is EAGVAQSPRYKIIEKRQSVAFWCNPISGHATLYWYQQILGQGPKLLIQFQNNGVVDDSQLPKDRFSAERLKGVDSTLKIQPAKLEDSAVYLCASSAYETNEKLFFGSGTQLSVL.

The chain has TRBV5-6 and TRBJ2-4, with D possibly TRBD1 on 5 matching bases. Germline V gene sequence: CDR1 SGHDT, CDR2 YYEEEE. The CDR3 runs 15 residues. Trimming shortened V by 4 bases and J by 8 bases, and 19 bases separated the two germline ends. CDR3 loop: CASSPIQGRKDIQYF. The CDR3 nucleotides read TGTGCCAGCAGCCCCATTCAGGGTCGTAAAGACATTCAGTACTTC.

The V gene is TRBV27, the J gene TRBJ2-1; 7 bases fit TRBD1. The CDR3 has 16 amino acids. Germline V gene data show CDR1 as MNHEY and CDR2 as SMNVEV (reference sequence). The trim removed 6 bases at V and 4 bases at J, leaving 12 bases unmatched. CDR3 region: CASSPGEGRGYNEQFF. In nucleotides, the CDR3 is TGTGCCAGCAGCCCTGGTGAGGGCAGGGGGTACAATGAGCAGTTCTTC.

V and J are TRBV7-2 and TRBJ1-1, with TRBD1 identical over 10 bases. The CDR3 runs 14 residues. The germline CDR1 and CDR2 sequences are SGHTA and FQGNSA. Unmatched junction bases numbered 5, after V lost 5 bases and J lost 5 bases. This CDR3 reads CASSRQGARTEAFF. The CDR3, as DNA: TGTGCCAGCAGCAGACAGGGGGCGAGGACTGAAGCTTTCTTT.

The sample holds one count of this clone. The chain joins TRBV9 to TRBJ2-7; D not resolved. V was clipped by 0 bases and J by 1 base, with 11 bases between them. The CDR3 runs 15 residues. The germline V gene has CDR1 SGDLS and CDR2 YYNGEE. CDR3 nucleotide sequence: TGTGCCAGCAGCGTAGCTGTGTCAGGTTCCTACGAGCAGTACTTC. Translation: CASSVAVSGSYEQYF.

The CDR3 region has the DNA TGTGCCAGCAGTTACAGCGCCAAGGGAGGTCAGCCCCAGCATTTT. Its protein is CASSYSAKGGQPQHF. The chain joins TRBV6-5 to TRBJ1-5; D gene ambiguous. CDR3 length: 15 amino acids. V was trimmed by 2 bases and J by 6 bases, leaving 14 bases between them. Germline V lookup: CDR1 MNHEY, CDR2 SVGAGI.

The V call is TRBV7-2, the J call TRBJ1-4; tentative D call: TRBD1 (5 bases). CDR3 size: 17 residues. Deletions cut 1 base from V and 5 bases from J, with 17 bases between. CDR1 SGHTA and CDR2 FQGNSA come from the germline V gene. The DNA of the CDR3 is TGTGCCAGCAGCTTAGACCGAACAGGAGAGAGGAATGAAAAACTGTTTTTT. Its protein product is CASSLDRTGERNEKLFF.

V usage is TRBV25-1 and J usage is TRBJ2-6; a weak D match, TRBD2 (7 bases). Germline CDR1 reads MGHDK; CDR2 reads SYGVNS. The CDR3 runs to 16 residues. Trimming pared 4 bases from V and 4 bases from J, leaving 14 bases between. CDR3 DNA sequence: TGTGCCAGCAGTGTCTGGGGGGGCTCAGGGGCCAACGTCCTGACTTTC. Residues: CASSVWGGSGANVLTF.